This TCR beta chain was sequenced during a study of shared clonotypes between healthy human individuals. Study background: Donors consisted of a couple of women and a few men between 18 and 49.

Study-wide points: Relative to clonotypes present in all four donors, those not shared had lower generation probabilities.

For this clone: What it binds is unknown.

Once extracted for a subset, genomic DNA was divided evenly among several immunoSEQ plates. The assay was immunoSEQ multiplex PCR, and TCRdb's table has in-frame clones only and misses some. This table holds millions of clones, roughly 94% found once. The ends lost 5 bases at V and 3 bases at J; junction bases unmatched: 8. CDR1 MNHEY and CDR2 SMNVEV come from the germline V gene (reference sequence). This CDR3 comprises 15 residues. Material for sequencing was naive CD4+ T cells sorted from blood. Subset indicated: CD45RA+ positively selected. The rearrangement links TRBV27 to TRBJ2-7; 9 nucleotides line up with TRBD1. The clonotype was recovered from a young man in good health. The CDR3 spells CASSPPGTGNYEQYF. As DNA, the CDR3 is TGTGCCAGCAGTCCGCCGGGGACAGGGAACTACGAGCAGTACTTC.